The rows below give T cell receptor beta chains drawn from one sample of a study of molecular identifiers for immune sequencing clone quantification. TCRdb processed the PCR reads anew with MiXCR; each CDR3 protein has one entry. The data show 400,000 to 600,000 distinct CDR3 sequences, with over 20% seen just once and approximately 0.8% held by the top ten. Specimen: naive CD8+ T cells from blood, with Jurkat cell RNA spiked in. These receptors were taken from a human donor in good health. Some libraries in this study had Jurkat cell RNA spiked in. Both conserved end residues are part of each CDR3. The order of the fields is CDR3 protein, CDR3 DNA, D gene, clone size, J gene, V gene. The D gene is left open where the match is weak. Where a row states a size, it is once, few, many or the class of an expanded clone; other rows omit it.

CDR3 protein: CASSPFPQSYEQYF
CDR3 DNA: TGTGCCAGCAGCCCCTTTCCCCAGTCATACGAGCAGTACTTC
D gene: .
clone size: few
J gene: TRBJ2-7
V gene: TRBV11-2

CDR3 protein: CASSLDGGMGEEKLLF
CDR3 DNA: TGTGCCAGCAGCTTAGACGGGGGGATGGGAGAAGAAAAACTGCTTTTT
D gene: .
clone size: .
J gene: TRBJ1-4
V gene: TRBV7-2

CDR3 protein: CASSVVDQETQYF
CDR3 DNA: TGTGCCAGCAGTGTGGTCGACCAAGAGACCCAGTACTTC
D gene: .
clone size: few
J gene: TRBJ2-5
V gene: TRBV2

CDR3 protein: CASSYSRGMPGELFF
CDR3 DNA: TGTGCCAGCAGTTACTCGAGAGGAATGCCCGGGGAGCTGTTTTTT
D gene: .
clone size: many
J gene: TRBJ2-2
V gene: TRBV6-2/TRBV6-3

CDR3 protein: CASSRLDPSSYNEQFF
CDR3 DNA: TGTGCCAGCAGTCGACTCGACCCCAGCTCCTACAATGAGCAGTTCTTC
D gene: .
clone size: few
J gene: TRBJ2-1
V gene: TRBV11-2

CDR3 protein: CATSSPRGFDEQYF
CDR3 DNA: TGTGCCACCAGCAGCCCCAGGGGCTTCGACGAGCAGTACTTC
D gene: .
clone size: .
J gene: TRBJ2-7
V gene: TRBV15

CDR3 protein: CASSSKRGHQPQHF
CDR3 DNA: TGTGCCAGCAGCTCCAAGAGGGGACATCAGCCCCAGCATTTT
D gene: .
clone size: few
J gene: TRBJ1-5
V gene: TRBV5-6

CDR3 protein: CASSVALGRDSYEQYF
CDR3 DNA: TGCGCCAGCAGCGTAGCCTTAGGGCGGGACTCCTACGAGCAGTACTTC
D gene: .
clone size: .
J gene: TRBJ2-7
V gene: TRBV5-1

CDR3 protein: CASRGAVNGEQYF
CDR3 DNA: TGTGCCAGCAGGGGGGCAGTTAATGGCGAGCAGTACTTC
D gene: .
clone size: few
J gene: TRBJ2-7
V gene: TRBV25-1

CDR3 protein: CASSYRLTGELFF
CDR3 DNA: TGTGCCAGCAGTTATCGACTGACCGGGGAGCTGTTTTTT
D gene: .
clone size: few
J gene: TRBJ2-2
V gene: TRBV6-5

CDR3 protein: CSVEIRASGNKNIQYF
CDR3 DNA: TGCAGCGTTGAAATACGGGCTAGCGGAAATAAAAACATTCAGTACTTC
D gene: TRBD2
clone size: many
J gene: TRBJ2-4
V gene: TRBV29-1

CDR3 protein: CASSFNPGRFSNQPQHF
CDR3 DNA: TGTGCCAGCAGTTTCAACCCGGGACGGTTTAGCAATCAGCCCCAGCATTTT
D gene: .
clone size: many
J gene: TRBJ1-5
V gene: TRBV12-3/TRBV12-4

CDR3 protein: CASSPAPAYEQYF
CDR3 DNA: TGCGCCAGCAGCCCCGCCCCAGCCTACGAGCAGTACTTC
D gene: .
clone size: many
J gene: TRBJ2-7
V gene: TRBV4-3

CDR3 protein: CSVEDVDRGSGNTTYF
CDR3 DNA: TGCAGCGTTGAAGATGTGGACAGGGGGTCTGGAAACACCACATATTTT
D gene: TRBD1
clone size: once
J gene: TRBJ1-3
V gene: TRBV29-1

CDR3 protein: CASSLVRGGNTDTQYF
CDR3 DNA: TGTGCCAGCAGTTTAGTTCGTGGCGGGAACACAGATACGCAGTATTTT
D gene: .
clone size: few
J gene: TRBJ2-3
V gene: TRBV12-3/TRBV12-4

CDR3 protein: CASNLGHMNTEAFF
CDR3 DNA: TGTGCCAGCAATCTGGGACACATGAACACTGAAGCTTTCTTT
D gene: .
clone size: few
J gene: TRBJ1-1
V gene: TRBV6-2/TRBV6-3

CDR3 protein: CASSLVADWATGELFF
CDR3 DNA: TGTGCCAGCAGCTTAGTCGCCGACTGGGCCACCGGGGAGCTGTTTTTT
D gene: .
clone size: many
J gene: TRBJ2-2
V gene: TRBV7-3

CDR3 protein: CAISESPDYGYTF
CDR3 DNA: TGTGCCATCAGTGAGTCCCCGGATTATGGCTACACCTTC
D gene: .
clone size: few
J gene: TRBJ1-2
V gene: TRBV10-3

CDR3 protein: CASSLSPETQETQYF
CDR3 DNA: TGTGCCAGCAGTTTAAGTCCAGAGACCCAAGAGACCCAGTACTTC
D gene: .
clone size: many
J gene: TRBJ2-5
V gene: TRBV28

CDR3 protein: CSATGLAGTYEQYF
CDR3 DNA: TGCAGTGCTACAGGACTAGCGGGCACCTACGAGCAGTACTTC
D gene: TRBD2
clone size: .
J gene: TRBJ2-7
V gene: TRBV20-1

CDR3 protein: CSARDSWGGIGETQYF
CDR3 DNA: TGCAGTGCTAGAGATAGTTGGGGGGGCATTGGAGAGACCCAGTACTTC
D gene: .
clone size: many
J gene: TRBJ2-5
V gene: TRBV20-1

CDR3 protein: CASTWTGAEAFF
CDR3 DNA: TGTGCCAGCACCTGGACAGGGGCTGAAGCTTTCTTT
D gene: TRBD1
clone size: many
J gene: TRBJ1-1
V gene: TRBV6-2/TRBV6-3

CDR3 protein: CASSLGGSGTYTDTQYF
CDR3 DNA: TGCGCCAGCAGCTTGGGTGGTAGCGGGACCTACACAGATACGCAGTATTTT
D gene: TRBD2
clone size: many
J gene: TRBJ2-3
V gene: TRBV5-1

CDR3 protein: CASSVGTGTSTDTQYF
CDR3 DNA: TGTGCCAGCAGCGTTGGGACAGGTACTAGCACAGATACGCAGTATTTT
D gene: TRBD1
clone size: many
J gene: TRBJ2-3
V gene: TRBV9